The clone carrying this T cell receptor beta chain showed up just a few times. TCRdb processed the 5' RACE reads anew with MiXCR; each CDR3 protein has one entry. The repertoire includes fewer than 75,000 distinct CDR3 sequences, around 15% of them detected once, and about 4.3% sits in the top ten. The data were obtained in a study of T cells of healthy individuals. The CDR3 has 13 residues. The J segment lost 5 bases and the V segment lost 5 bases, leaving 5 bases of the junction unmatched. Germline CDR1 and CDR2: SGHTA and FQGTGA. The chain links TRBV7-3 to TRBJ2-5, with TRBD1 identical over 7 bases. The receptor's source is a human donor in good health. The CDR3 DNA is TGTGCCAGCAGCAAGGGGGCTGGGGAGACCCAGTACTTC. This codes for CASSKGAGETQYF.